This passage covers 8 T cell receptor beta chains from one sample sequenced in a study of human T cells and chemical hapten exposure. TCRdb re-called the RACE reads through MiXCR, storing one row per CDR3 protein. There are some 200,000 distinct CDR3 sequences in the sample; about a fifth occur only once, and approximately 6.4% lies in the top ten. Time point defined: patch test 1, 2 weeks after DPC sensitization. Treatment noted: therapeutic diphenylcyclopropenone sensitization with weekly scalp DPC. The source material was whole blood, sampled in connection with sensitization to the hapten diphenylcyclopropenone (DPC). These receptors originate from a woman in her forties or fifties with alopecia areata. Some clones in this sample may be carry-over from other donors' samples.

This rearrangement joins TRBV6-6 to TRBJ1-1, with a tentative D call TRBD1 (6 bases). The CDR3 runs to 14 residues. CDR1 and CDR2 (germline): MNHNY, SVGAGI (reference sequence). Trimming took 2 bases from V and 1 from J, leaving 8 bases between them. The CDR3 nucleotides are TGTGCCAGCAGTTACGGGACAAGGAACACTGAAGCTTTCTTT. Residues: CASSYGTRNTEAFF.

The CDR3 DNA sequence: TGCAGCGTTTTATCGACAGCAGAGCGCAACTATGGCTACACCTTC. It translates to CSVLSTAERNYGYTF. The chain carries TRBV29-1 and TRBJ1-2, with a weak D call TRBD1 (5 bases). The CDR3 contains 15 residues. Germline V lookup: CDR1 SQVTM, CDR2 ANQGSEA. V was shortened by 5 bases and J by 2 bases, with 18 bases between the two germline ends.

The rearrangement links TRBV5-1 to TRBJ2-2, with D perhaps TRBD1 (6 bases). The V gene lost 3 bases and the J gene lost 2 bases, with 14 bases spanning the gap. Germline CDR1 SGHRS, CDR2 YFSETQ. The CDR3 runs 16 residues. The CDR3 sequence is CASSSYGTLNTGELFF. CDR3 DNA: TGCGCCAGCAGCTCGTACGGGACACTTAACACCGGGGAGCTGTTTTTT.

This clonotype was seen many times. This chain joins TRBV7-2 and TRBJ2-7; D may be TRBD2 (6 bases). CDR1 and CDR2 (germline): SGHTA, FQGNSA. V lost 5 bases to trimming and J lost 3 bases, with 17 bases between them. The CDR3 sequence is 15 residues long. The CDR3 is CASSPPRGGVYEQYF. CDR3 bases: TGTGCCAGCAGCCCCCCCCGGGGAGGAGTCTACGAGCAGTACTTC.

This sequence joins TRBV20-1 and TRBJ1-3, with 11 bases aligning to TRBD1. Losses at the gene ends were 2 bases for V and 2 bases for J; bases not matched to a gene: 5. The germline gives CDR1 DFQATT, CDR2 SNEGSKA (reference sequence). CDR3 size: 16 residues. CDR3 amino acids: CSARSPGQGAGNTIYF. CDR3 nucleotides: TGCAGTGCTAGATCCCCGGGACAGGGGGCTGGAAACACCATATATTTT.

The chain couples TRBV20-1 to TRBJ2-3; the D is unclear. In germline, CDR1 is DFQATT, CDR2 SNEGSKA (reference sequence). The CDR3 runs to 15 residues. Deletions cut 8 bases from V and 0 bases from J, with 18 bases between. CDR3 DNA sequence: TGCAGTAGTACAGACTCTTCTGCTAGCACAGATACGCAGTATTTT. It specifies CSSTDSSASTDTQYF.

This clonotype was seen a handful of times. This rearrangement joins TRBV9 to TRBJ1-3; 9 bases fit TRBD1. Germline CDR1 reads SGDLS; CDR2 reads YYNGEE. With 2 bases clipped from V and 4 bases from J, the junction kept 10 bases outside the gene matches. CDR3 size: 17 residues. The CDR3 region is CASSVYPGTGPGNTIYF. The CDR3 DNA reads TGTGCCAGCAGCGTCTATCCCGGGACAGGGCCCGGAAACACCATATATTTT.

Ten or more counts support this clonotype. CDR3 DNA: TGCGCCAGCAGCTTTCAGGGCCGGGGGGACATTCAGTACTTC. This codes for CASSFQGRGDIQYF. The chain is built from TRBV5-1 and TRBJ2-4; 7 nucleotides agree with TRBD2. In germline, CDR1 is SGHRS, CDR2 YFSETQ. The CDR3 runs to 14 residues. V was clipped by 2 bases and J by 8 bases; unmatched bases: 7.